Detailed here is one T cell receptor (beta chain). This specimen comes from a study of response to subunit inactivated influenza vaccine. TCRdb re-called the RT-PCR reads through MiXCR, storing one row per CDR3 protein. The sample consists of hundreds of thousands of distinct CDR3 sequences, about 7.6% of them appearing once. The V segment lost 2 bases and the J segment 0 bases; nucleotides outside the gene matches: 8. This CDR3 region has 18 residues. Germline CDR1 reads DFQATT; CDR2 reads SNEGSKA (reference sequence). This clonotype originated in a man between 50 and 75 years old who received an inactivated influenza vaccine. The genes are TRBV20-1 and TRBJ2-1, with 12 nucleotides matching TRBD2. This sample comprised PBMCs from blood, obtained less than 30 months after vaccination. CDR3 bases: TGCAGTGCTAGACCTAACGCTAGCGGGAGGGCCTCCTACAATGAGCAGTTCTTC. It translates to CSARPNASGRASYNEQFF.